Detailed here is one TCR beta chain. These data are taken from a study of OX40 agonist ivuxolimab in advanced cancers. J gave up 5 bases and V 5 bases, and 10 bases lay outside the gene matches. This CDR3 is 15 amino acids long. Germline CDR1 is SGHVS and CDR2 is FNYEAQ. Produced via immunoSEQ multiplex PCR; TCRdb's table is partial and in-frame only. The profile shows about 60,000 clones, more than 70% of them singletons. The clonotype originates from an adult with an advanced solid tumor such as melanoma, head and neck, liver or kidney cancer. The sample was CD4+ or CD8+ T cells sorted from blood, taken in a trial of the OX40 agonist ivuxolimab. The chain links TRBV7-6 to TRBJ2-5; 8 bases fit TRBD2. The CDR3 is CASSQRGGSWETQYF. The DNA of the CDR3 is TGTGCCAGCAGCCAACGGGGGGGCTCCTGGGAGACCCAGTACTTC. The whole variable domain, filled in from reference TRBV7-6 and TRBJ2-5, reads GAGVSQSPRYKVTKRGQDVALRCDPISGHVSLYWYRQALGQGPEFLTYFNYEAQQDKSGLPNDRFSAERPEGSISTLTIQRTEQRDSAMYRCASSQRGGSWETQYFGPGTRLLVL.